This TCR beta chain was sequenced for a study of blood T cells in healthy people across ages. Then a second PCR, running roughly 6 to 11 cycles, was carried out with a sample-barcoded 5' primer and a J-beta primer mix. A single record per CDR3 protein comes from TCRdb applying MiXCR to the 5' RACE reads. The table includes approximately 400,000 distinct CDR3 sequences, 50% to 60% detected once. This clonotype was detected ten times or more. Donors were healthy Caucasian individuals from Russia aged about 6 to 100. Each individual donor underwent a draw of about 11 milliliters of peripheral blood. The clonotype was recovered from a man in his 60s in good health. Material for sequencing was blood.

The CDR3: CASSESAGADYGYTF. As DNA, the CDR3 is TGTGCCAGCAGTGAATCGGCCGGGGCTGACTATGGCTACACCTTC. The chain is built from TRBV2 and TRBJ1-2; TRBD1 is a possible D gene (5 bases). Germline CDR1 and CDR2: SNHLY and FYNNEI. The CDR3 has 15 residues. Trimming took off 2 bases at V and 3 bases at J, with 13 bases between the two ends. The full variable domain, its missing parts supplied by reference TRBV2 and TRBJ1-2, is EPEVTQTPSHQVTQMGQEVILRCVPISNHLYFYWYRQILGQKVEFLVSFYNNEISEKSEIFDDQFSVERPDGSNFTLKIRSTKLEDSAMYFCASSESAGADYGYTFGSGTRLTVV.